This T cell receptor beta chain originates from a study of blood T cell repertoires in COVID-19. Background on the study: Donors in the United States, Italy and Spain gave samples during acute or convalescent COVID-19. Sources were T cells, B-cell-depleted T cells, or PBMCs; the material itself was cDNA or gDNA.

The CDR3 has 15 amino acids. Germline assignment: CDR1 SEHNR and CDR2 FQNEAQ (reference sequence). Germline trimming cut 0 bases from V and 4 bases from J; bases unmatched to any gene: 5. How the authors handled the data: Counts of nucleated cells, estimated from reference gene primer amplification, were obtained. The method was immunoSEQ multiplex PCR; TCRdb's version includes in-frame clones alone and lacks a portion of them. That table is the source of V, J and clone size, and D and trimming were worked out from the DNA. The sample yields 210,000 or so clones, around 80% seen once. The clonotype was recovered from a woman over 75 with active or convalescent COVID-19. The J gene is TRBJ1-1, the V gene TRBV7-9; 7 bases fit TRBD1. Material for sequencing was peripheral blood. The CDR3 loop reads CASSLALAGGTEAFF. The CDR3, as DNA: TGTGCCAGCAGCTTAGCGCTGGCAGGGGGCACTGAAGCTTTCTTT.